Listed below are T cell receptor beta chains from one sample, sequenced in a study of cytomegalovirus exposure and HLA in healthy donors. Assay used: immunoSEQ multiplex PCR; TCRdb lists only in-frame clones, some missing. Of fewer than 85,000 clones in the sample, roughly 78% were seen once. Sequencing was done on a sample of PBMCs. The receptors here all came from a woman in her thirties or forties in good health and CMV-seropositive. Both conserved end residues are part of each CDR3. D genes are given only for firm matches. Expanded clones are given a class, and other clones once, few, many or no size at all.

>.|.|TRBJ2-1|TRBV7-3
TGTGCCAGCAGCTTAAGAGGATTCAATGAGCAGTTCTTC
CASSLRGFNEQFF
>once|TRBD1|TRBJ1-2|TRBV2
TGTGCCAGCAGTGAAGCGGACCGATGGACAGGGTCTAACTATGGCTACACCTTC
CASSEADRWTGSNYGYTF
>.|TRBD1|TRBJ1-1|TRBV29-1
TGCAGCGTTGCGACAGGGATGAACACTGAAGCTTTCTTT
CSVATGMNTEAFF
>.|TRBD1|TRBJ1-2|TRBV5-1
TGCGCCAGCAGCCGAGACAGGGGCGGCGATGGCTACACCTTC
CASSRDRGGDGYTF
>.|.|TRBJ2-5|TRBV9
TGTGCCAGCTCCGCCCAGGAGGCCATCGGGACCCAGTACTTC
CASSAQEAIGTQYF
>once|.|TRBJ2-7|TRBV6-6
TGTGCCAGCAGTTACGACGACGCAGGATACTACGAGCAGTACTTC
CASSYDDAGYYEQYF
>few|TRBD1|TRBJ2-7|TRBV7-3
TGTGCCAGCAGCTTTGAGGGGGCGGGCGAGCAGTACTTC
CASSFEGAGEQYF
>.|.|TRBJ1-5|TRBV27
TGTGCCAGCAGCCCCGTTAGGGTGAGGGATCAGCCCCAGCATTTT
CASSPVRVRDQPQHF
>once|TRBD1|TRBJ1-1|TRBV28
TGTGCCAGCAGTCTATCCTGGACAGGGCCGAACACTGAAGCTTTCTTT
CASSLSWTGPNTEAFF
>.|.|TRBJ1-3|TRBV7-6
TGTGCCAGCAGCTTACAGTCGGCGCAGGCACCCGGAAACACCATATATTTT
CASSLQSAQAPGNTIYF
>.|.|TRBJ1-2|TRBV30
TGTGCCTGGAGTGGGGGGGAAGGGTTTGGCTACACCTTC
CAWSGGEGFGYTF
>.|TRBD1|TRBJ2-5|TRBV7-9
TGTGCCAGCAGCAGTCAGGGGGTTGGAGAGACCCAGTACTTC
CASSSQGVGETQYF
>.|TRBD1|TRBJ1-2|TRBV5-1
TGCGCCAGCAGCTTAGGGGACAGGGGATATGGCTACACCTTC
CASSLGDRGYGYTF
>.|TRBD1|TRBJ2-7|TRBV10-3
TGTGCCATCAGCTCGGTGGGACGGGACAGCTCCTACGAGCAGTACTTC
CAISSVGRDSSYEQYF
>.|.|TRBJ2-5|TRBV18
TGTGCCAGCTGGGGGGATGCTCGTGAGACCCAGTACTTC
CASWGDARETQYF
>.|.|TRBJ1-6|TRBV25-1
TGTGCCAGCAGTGAGCGTCAGGGGTTTGGTTCACCCCTCCACTTT
CASSERQGFGSPLHF
>once|TRBD1|TRBJ2-6|TRBV5-6
TGTGCCAGCAGCGGGGGACAGGGGGCTTATGGGGCCAACGTCCTGACTTTC
CASSGGQGAYGANVLTF
>.|.|TRBJ1-5|TRBV19
TGTGCCAGTAGTATGGGGGGGCCCCAGCATTTT
CASSMGGPQHF
>.|.|TRBJ1-3|TRBV2
TGTGCCAGCAGAATGGACAGAGCTGTCCTCTCTGGAAACACCATATATTTT
CASRMDRAVLSGNTIYF
>.|TRBD2|TRBJ2-3|TRBV7-6
TGTGCCAGCAGCTTAGATTCACTAGCGGGGGGGCCGTCAGATACGCAGTATTTT
CASSLDSLAGGPSDTQYF
>.|.|TRBJ1-5|TRBV30
TGTGCCTGGAGTGTACTCTCAGGGGATCAGCCCCAGCATTTT
CAWSVLSGDQPQHF
>.|.|TRBJ1-3|TRBV9
TGTGCCAGCAGCGTCGCCGGGACAGGAAACACCATATATTTT
CASSVAGTGNTIYF